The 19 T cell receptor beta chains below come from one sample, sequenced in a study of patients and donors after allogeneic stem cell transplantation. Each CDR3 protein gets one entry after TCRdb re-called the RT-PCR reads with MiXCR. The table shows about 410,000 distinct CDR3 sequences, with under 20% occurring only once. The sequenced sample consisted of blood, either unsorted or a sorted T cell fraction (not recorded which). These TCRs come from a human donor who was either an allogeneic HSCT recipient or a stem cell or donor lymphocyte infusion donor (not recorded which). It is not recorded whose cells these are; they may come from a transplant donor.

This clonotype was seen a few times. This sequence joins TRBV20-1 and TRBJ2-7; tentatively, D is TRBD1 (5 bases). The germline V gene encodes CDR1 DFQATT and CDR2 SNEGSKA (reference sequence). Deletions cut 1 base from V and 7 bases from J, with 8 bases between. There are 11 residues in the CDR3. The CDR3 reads CSARGGWEQYF. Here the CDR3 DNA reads TGCAGTGCTAGAGGGGGCTGGGAGCAGTACTTC.

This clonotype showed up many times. CDR3 coding DNA: TGTGCCAGCAGTGACCAGGGGTCGGCTAACTATGGCTACACCTTC. Amino acid sequence: CASSDQGSANYGYTF. This chain uses TRBV25-1 with TRBJ1-2; maybe TRBD1 (6 bases). The CDR3 consists of 15 residues. V was shortened by 3 bases and J by 0 bases, with 11 bases between the two germline ends. Germline loops: CDR1 MGHDK, CDR2 SYGVNS.

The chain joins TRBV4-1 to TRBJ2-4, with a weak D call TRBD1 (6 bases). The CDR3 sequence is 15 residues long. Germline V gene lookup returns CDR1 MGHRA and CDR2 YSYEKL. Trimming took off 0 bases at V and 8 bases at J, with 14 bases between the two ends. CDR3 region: CASSQEETGLDIQYF. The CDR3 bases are TGCGCCAGCAGCCAAGAAGAGACAGGTTTGGACATTCAGTACTTC.

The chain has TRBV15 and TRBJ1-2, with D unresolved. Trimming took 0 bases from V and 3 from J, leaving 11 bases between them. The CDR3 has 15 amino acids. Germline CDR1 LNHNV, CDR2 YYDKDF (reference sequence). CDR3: CATSRDFPGDYGYTF. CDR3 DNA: TGTGCCACCAGCAGAGATTTTCCCGGGGACTATGGCTACACCTTC.

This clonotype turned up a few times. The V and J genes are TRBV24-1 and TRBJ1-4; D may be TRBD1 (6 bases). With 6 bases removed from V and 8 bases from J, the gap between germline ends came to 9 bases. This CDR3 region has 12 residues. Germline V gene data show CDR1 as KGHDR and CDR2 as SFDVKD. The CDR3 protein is CATSTRGEKLFF. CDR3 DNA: TGTGCCACCAGTACTAGGGGGGAAAAACTGTTTTTT.

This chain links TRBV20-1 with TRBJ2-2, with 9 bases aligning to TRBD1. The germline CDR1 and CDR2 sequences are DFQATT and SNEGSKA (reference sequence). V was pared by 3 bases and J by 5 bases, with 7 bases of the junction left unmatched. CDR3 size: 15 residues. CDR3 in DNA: TGCAGTGCTAGTGAAGGGACAGGGAGGACCGGGGAGCTGTTTTTT. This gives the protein CSASEGTGRTGELFF.

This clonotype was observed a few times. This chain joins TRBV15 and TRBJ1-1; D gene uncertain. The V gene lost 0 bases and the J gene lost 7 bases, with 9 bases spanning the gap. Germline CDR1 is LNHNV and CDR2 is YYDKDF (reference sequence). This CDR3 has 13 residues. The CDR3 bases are TGTGCCACCAGCAGAGATCGTCAGATTGAAGCTTTCTTT. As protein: CATSRDRQIEAFF.

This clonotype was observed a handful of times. The CDR3 loop is CAVRGSGGNQPQHF. Written as DNA, the CDR3 is TGTGCCGTCCGGGGGTCTGGGGGCAATCAGCCCCAGCATTTT. V usage is TRBV10-3 and J usage is TRBJ1-5, with a possible D match to TRBD1 (5 bases). Looked up from germline, CDR1 is ENHRY and CDR2 is SYGVKD. This CDR3 has 14 amino acids. Trimming removed 11 bases at V and 2 bases at J, with 16 bases between.

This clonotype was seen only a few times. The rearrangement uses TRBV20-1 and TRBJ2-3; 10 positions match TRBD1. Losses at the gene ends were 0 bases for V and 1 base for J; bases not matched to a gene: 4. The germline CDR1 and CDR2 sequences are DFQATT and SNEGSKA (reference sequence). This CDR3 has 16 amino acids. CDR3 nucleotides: TGCAGTGCTAGAGATCCGGGGACAGGGGGCACAGATACGCAGTATTTT. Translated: CSARDPGTGGTDTQYF.

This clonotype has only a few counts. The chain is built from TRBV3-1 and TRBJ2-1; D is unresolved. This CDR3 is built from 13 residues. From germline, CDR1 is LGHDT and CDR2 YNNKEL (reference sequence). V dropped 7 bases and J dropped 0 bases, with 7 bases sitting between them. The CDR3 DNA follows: TGTGCCAGCACCCGAAGCTCCTACAATGAGCAGTTCTTC. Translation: CASTRSSYNEQFF.

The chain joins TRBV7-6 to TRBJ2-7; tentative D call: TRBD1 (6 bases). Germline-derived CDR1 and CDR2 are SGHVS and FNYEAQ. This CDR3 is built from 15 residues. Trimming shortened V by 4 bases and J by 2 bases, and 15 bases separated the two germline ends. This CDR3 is CASSYSTGLTYEQYF. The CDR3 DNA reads TGTGCCAGCAGCTACTCGACAGGCCTCACCTACGAGCAGTACTTC.

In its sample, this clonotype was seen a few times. The CDR3 DNA sequence: TGTGCCAGCAGTCAGGACAGGGGTTCCTATAATTCACCCCTCCACTTT. As protein: CASSQDRGSYNSPLHF. The V gene is TRBV6-1, the J gene TRBJ1-6; the match to TRBD1 covers 9 bases. This CDR3 has 16 residues. The junction had 3 bases not matched to a gene; V was cut back by 5 bases and J by 1 base. Looked up from germline, CDR1 is MNHNS and CDR2 is SASEGT.

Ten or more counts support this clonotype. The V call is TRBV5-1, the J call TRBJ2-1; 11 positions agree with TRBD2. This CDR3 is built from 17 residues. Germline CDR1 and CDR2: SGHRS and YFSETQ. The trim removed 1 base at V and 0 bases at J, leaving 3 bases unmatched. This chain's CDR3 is CASSLHGTSGSYNEQFF. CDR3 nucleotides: TGCGCCAGCAGCTTGCATGGGACTAGCGGCTCCTACAATGAGCAGTTCTTC.

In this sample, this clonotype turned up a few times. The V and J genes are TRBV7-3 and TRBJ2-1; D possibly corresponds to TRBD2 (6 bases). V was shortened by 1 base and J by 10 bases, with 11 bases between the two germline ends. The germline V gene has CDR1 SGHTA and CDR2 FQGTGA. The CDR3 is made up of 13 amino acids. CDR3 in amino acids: CASSLIGRGEQFF. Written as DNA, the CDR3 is TGTGCCAGCAGCTTAATAGGGCGGGGAGAGCAGTTCTTC.

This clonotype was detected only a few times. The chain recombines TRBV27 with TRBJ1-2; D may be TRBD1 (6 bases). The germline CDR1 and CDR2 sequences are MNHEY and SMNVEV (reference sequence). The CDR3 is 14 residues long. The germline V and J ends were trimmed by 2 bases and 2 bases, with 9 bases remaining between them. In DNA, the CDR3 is TGTGCCAGCAGTTTAAAGGGGGGGAACTATGGCTACACCTTC. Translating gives CASSLKGGNYGYTF.

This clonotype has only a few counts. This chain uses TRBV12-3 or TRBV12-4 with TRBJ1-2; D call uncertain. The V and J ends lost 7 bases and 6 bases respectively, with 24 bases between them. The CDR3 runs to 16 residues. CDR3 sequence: CASTPLRVEGWHGYTF. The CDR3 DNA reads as TGTGCCAGCACCCCCCTTCGGGTGGAGGGATGGCATGGCTACACCTTC.

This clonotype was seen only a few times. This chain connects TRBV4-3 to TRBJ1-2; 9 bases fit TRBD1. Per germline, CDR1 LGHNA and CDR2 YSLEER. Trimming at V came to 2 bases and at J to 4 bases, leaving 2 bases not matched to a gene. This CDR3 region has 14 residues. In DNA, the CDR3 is TGCGCCAGCAGCCAAACAGGGGGCGTCTATGGCTACACCTTC. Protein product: CASSQTGGVYGYTF.

The CDR3 nucleotides are TGTGCCACCAGCAGCCCAGGGGGCATCAGGTACGAGCAGTACTTC. The encoded protein is CATSSPGGIRYEQYF. The chain uses TRBV15 and TRBJ2-7; 8 nucleotides match TRBD1. The trim removed 3 bases at V and 4 bases at J, leaving 8 bases unmatched. The CDR3 is 15 residues long. Germline assignment: CDR1 LNHNV and CDR2 YYDKDF (reference sequence).

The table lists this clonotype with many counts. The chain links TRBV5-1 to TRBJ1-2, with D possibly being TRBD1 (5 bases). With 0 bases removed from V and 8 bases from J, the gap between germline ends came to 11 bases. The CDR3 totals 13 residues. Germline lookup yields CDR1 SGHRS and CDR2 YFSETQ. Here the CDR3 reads CASSLEGAQGYTF. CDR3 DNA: TGCGCCAGCAGCTTGGAAGGGGCTCAAGGCTACACCTTC.